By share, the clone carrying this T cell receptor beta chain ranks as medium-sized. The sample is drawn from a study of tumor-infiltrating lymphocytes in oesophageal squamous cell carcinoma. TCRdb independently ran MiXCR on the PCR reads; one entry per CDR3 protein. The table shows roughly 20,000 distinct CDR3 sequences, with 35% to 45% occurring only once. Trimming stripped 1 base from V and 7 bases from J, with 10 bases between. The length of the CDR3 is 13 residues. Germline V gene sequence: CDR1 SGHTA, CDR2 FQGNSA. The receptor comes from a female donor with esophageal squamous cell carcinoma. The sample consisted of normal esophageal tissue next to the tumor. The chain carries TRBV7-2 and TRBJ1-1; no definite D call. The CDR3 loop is CASSLVWAGEAFF. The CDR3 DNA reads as TGTGCCAGCAGCTTAGTTTGGGCCGGTGAAGCTTTCTTT.